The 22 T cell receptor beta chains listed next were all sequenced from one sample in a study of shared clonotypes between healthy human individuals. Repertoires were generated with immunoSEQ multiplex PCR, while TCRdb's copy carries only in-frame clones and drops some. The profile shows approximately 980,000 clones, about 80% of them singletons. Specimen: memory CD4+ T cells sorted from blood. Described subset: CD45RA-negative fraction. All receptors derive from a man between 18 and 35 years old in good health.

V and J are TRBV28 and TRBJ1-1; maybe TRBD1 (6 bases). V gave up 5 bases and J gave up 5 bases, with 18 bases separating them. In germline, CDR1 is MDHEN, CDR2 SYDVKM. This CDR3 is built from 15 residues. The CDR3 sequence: CASSIRGLGATEAFF. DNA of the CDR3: TGTGCCAGCAGTATAAGGGGGTTAGGGGCAACTGAAGCTTTCTTT.

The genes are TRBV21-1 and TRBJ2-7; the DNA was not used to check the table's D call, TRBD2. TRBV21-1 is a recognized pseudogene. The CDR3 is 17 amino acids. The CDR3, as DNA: TGTGCCAGCAGCAAAGTATCCCCTAGCGTTCGGCCCTACGAGCAGTACTTC. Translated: CASSKVSPSVRPYEQYF.

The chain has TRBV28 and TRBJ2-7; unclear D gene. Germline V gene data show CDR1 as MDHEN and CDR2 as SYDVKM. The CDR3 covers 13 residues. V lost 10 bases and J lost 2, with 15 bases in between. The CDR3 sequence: CATLKGSPYEQYF. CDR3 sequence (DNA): TGTGCCACCTTGAAGGGCAGCCCCTACGAGCAGTACTTC.

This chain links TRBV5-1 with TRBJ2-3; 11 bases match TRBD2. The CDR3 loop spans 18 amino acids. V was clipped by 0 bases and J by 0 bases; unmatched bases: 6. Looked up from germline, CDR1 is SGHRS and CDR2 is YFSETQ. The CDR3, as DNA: TGCGCCAGCAGCTTGGCCGGGACTAGCGGAGCTAGCACAGATACGCAGTATTTT. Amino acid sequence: CASSLAGTSGASTDTQYF.

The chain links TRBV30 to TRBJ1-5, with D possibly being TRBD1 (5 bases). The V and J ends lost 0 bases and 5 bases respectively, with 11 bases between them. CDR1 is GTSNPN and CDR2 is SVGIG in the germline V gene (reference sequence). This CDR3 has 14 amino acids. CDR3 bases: TGTGCCTGGAGTGTAAGTGGGGGTTATCAGCCCCAGCATTTT. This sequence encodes CAWSVSGGYQPQHF.

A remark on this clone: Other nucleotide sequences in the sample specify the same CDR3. This chain's CDR3 is CASSLQGLYGYTF. CDR3 coding DNA: TGTGCCAGCAGTCTACAGGGGTTATATGGCTACACCTTC. The chain joins TRBV6-5 to TRBJ1-2, with 7 bases aligning to TRBD1. Germline lookup yields CDR1 MNHEY and CDR2 SVGAGI. The CDR3 has 13 residues. V shed 5 bases and J 5 bases; nucleotides not matched to a gene: 5.

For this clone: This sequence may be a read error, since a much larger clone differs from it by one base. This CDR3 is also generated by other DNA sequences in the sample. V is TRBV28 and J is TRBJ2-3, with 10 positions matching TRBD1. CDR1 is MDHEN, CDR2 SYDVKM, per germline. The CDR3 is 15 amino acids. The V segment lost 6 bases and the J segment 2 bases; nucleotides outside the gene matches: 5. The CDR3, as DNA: TGTGCCAGCAGCCCCGGGACAGGGGACACAGATACGCAGTATTTT. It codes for CASSPGTGDTDTQYF.

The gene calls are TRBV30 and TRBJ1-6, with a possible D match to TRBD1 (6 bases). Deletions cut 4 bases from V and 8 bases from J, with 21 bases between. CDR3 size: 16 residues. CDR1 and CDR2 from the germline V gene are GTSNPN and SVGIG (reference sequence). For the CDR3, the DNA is TGTGCCTGGATACCTATAGCAGGGCAGGGGTATTCACCCCTCCACTTT. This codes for CAWIPIAGQGYSPLHF.

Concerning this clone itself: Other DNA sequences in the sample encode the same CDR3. This CDR3 is CASSESGTGELFF. In DNA, the CDR3 is TGCGCCAGCAGTGAGTCGGGTACCGGGGAGCTGTTTTTT. This chain joins TRBV10-1 and TRBJ2-2; D gene unclear. Germline V gives CDR1 WNHNN, CDR2 SYGVQD (reference sequence). The CDR3 runs 13 residues. Deletions cut 0 bases from V and 5 bases from J, with 4 bases between.

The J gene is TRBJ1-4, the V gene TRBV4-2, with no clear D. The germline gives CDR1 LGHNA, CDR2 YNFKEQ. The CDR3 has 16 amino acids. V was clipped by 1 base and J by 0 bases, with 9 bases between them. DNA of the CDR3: TGTGCCAGCAGCCAAGGCCCAGGACCAACTAATGAAAAACTGTTTTTT. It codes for CASSQGPGPTNEKLFF.

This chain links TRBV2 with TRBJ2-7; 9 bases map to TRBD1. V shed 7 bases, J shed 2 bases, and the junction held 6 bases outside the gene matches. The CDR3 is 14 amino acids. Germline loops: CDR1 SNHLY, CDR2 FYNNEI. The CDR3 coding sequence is TGTGCCAGCACTCTACAGGGGGCCACCTACGAGCAGTACTTC. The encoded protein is CASTLQGATYEQYF.

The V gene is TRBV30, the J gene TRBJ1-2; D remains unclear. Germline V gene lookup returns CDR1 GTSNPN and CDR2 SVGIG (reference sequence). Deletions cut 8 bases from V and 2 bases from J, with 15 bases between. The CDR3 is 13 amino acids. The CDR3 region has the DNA TGTGCCCGGGAGGACCAGTTCAACTATGGCTACACCTTC. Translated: CAREDQFNYGYTF.

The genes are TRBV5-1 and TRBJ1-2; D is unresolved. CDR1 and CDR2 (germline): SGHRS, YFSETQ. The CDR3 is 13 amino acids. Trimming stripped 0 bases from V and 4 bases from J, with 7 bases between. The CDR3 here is CASSLENSYGYTF. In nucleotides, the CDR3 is TGCGCCAGCAGCTTGGAAAACAGCTATGGCTACACCTTC. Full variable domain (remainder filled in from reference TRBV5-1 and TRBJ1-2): KAGVTQTPRYLIKTRGQQVTLSCSPISGHRSVSWYQQTPGQGLQFLFEYFSETQRNKGNFPGRFSGRQFSNSRSEMNVSTLELGDSALYLCASSLENSYGYTFGSGTRLTVV.

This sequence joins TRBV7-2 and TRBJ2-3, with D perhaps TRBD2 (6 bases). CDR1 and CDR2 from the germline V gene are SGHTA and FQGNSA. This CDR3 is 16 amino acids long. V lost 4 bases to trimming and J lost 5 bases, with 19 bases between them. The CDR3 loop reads CASSWGRGGVGDTQYF. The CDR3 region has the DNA TGTGCCAGCAGCTGGGGGAGAGGCGGGGTAGGAGATACGCAGTATTTT.

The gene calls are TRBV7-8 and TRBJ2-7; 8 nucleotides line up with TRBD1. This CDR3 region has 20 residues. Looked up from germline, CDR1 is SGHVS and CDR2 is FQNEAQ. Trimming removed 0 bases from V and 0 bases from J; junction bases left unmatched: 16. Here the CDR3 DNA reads TGTGCCAGCAGCTTAGCTTTCCAGGGGGCAGGTTTAACGCGCTCCTACGAGCAGTACTTC. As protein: CASSLAFQGAGLTRSYEQYF.

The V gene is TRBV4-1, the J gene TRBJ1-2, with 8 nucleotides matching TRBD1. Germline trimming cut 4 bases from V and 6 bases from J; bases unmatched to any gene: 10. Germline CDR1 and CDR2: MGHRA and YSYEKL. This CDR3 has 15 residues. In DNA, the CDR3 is TGCGCCAGCAGCCGAACGACAGGGGTGGTGGATGGCTACACCTTC. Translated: CASSRTTGVVDGYTF.

CDR3 region: CASRRTGKGAGELFF. In DNA form, the CDR3 reads TGTGCCAGCCGAAGGACAGGGAAAGGAGCCGGGGAGCTGTTTTTT. V and J are TRBV5-6 and TRBJ2-2, with 8 bases identical to TRBD1. CDR1 is SGHDT, CDR2 YYEEEE, per germline. This CDR3 spans 15 amino acids. Trimming removed 7 bases from V and 6 bases from J; junction bases left unmatched: 11.

CDR3 sequence (DNA): TGTGCCAGCAGTGGTTCCGGGACAGGGGGCATTATGAGGGGTGAAGCTTTCTTT. Translated: CASSGSGTGGIMRGEAFF. V and J are TRBV25-1 and TRBJ1-1; 12 bases agree with TRBD1. J was trimmed by 7 bases and V by 4 bases; bases with no gene match: 16. Germline values: CDR1 MGHDK, CDR2 SYGVNS. This CDR3 contains 18 residues.

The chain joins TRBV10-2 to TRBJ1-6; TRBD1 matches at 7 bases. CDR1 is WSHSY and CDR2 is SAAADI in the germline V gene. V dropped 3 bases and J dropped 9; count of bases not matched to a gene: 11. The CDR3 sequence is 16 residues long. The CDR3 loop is CASSDPTGQGSSPLHF. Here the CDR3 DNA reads TGCGCCAGCAGTGACCCGACAGGGCAAGGGAGTTCACCCCTCCACTTT.

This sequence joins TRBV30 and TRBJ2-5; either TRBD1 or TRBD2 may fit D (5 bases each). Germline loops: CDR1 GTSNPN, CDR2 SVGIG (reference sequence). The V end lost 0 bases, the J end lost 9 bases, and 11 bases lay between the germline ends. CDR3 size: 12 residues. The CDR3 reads CAWSVEGWAQYF. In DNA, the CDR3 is TGTGCCTGGAGTGTAGAGGGGTGGGCCCAGTACTTC. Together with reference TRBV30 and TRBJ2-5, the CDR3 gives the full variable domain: SQTIHQWPATLVQPVGSPLSLECTVEGTSNPNLYWYRQAAGRGLQLLFYSVGIGQISSEVPQNLSASRPQDRQFILSSKKLLLSDSGFYLCAWSVEGWAQYFGPGTRLLVL.

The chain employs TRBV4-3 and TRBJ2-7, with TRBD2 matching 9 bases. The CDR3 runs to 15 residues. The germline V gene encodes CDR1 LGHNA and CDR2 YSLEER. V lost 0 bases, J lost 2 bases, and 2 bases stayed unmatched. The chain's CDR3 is CASSQDRTSAYEQYF. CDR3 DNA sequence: TGCGCCAGCAGCCAAGATCGGACTAGCGCCTACGAGCAGTACTTC.

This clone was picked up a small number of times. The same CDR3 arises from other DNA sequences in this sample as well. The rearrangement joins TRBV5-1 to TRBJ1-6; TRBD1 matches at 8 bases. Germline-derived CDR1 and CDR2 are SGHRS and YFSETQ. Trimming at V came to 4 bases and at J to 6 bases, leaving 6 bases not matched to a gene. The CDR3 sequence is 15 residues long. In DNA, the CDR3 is TGCGCCAGCAGCACCGGACAGGGTGGTAATTCACCCCTCCACTTT. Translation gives CASSTGQGGNSPLHF.